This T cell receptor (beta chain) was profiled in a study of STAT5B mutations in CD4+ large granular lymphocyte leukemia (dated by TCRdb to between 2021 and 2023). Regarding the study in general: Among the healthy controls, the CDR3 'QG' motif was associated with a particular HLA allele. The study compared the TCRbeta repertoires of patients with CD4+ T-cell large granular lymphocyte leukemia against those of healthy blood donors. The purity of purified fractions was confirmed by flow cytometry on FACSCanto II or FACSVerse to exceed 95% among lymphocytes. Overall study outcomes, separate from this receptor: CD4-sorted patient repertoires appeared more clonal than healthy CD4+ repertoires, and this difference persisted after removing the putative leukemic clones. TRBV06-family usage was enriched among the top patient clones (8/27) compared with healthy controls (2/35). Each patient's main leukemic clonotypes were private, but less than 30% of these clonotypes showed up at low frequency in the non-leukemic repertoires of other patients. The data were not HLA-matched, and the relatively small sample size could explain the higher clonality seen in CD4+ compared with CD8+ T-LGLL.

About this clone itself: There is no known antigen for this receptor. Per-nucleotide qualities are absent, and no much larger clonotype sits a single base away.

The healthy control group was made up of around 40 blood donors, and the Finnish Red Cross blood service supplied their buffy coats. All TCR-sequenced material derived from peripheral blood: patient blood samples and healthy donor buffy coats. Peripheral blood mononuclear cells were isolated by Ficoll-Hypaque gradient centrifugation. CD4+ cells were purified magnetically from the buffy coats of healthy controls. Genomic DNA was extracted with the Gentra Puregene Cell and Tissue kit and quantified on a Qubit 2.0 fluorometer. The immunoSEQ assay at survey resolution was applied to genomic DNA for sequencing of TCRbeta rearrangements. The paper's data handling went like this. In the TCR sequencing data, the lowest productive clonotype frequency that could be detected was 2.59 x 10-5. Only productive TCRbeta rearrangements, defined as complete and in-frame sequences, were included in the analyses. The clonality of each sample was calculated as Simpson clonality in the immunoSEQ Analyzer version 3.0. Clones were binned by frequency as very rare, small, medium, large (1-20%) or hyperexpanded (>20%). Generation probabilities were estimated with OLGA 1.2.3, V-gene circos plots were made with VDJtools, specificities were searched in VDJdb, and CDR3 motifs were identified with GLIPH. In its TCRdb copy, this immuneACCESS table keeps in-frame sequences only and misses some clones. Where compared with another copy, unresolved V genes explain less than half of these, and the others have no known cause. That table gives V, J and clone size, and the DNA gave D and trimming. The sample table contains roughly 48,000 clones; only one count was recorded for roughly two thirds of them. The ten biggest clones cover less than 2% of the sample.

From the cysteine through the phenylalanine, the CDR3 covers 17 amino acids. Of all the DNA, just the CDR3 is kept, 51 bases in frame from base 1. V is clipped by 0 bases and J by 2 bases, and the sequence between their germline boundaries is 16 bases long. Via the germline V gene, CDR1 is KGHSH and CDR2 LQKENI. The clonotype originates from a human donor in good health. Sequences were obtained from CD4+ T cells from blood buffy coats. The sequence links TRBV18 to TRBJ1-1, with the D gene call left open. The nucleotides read TGTGCCAGCTCACCACCGTACTTTTTGGCAGGCAACACTGAAGCTTTCTTT. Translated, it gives CASSPPYFLAGNTEAFF.